The clone carrying this T cell receptor (beta chain) has just a few counts. What it binds is unknown. The sample originates from a study of CD8 T cells in ankylosing spondylitis. This CDR3 region has 17 residues. Germline loops: CDR1 MNHEY, CDR2 SVGAGI. J was trimmed by 2 bases and V by 2 bases; bases with no gene match: 7. In TCRdb, the 5' RACE reads were re-called with MiXCR into one record per CDR3 protein. The sample lists hundreds of thousands of distinct CDR3 sequences; approximately 12% were seen once. Study outcomes and limitations: Blood of patients with ankylosing spondylitis appeared to be characterized by a TCR beta motif of roughly eight highly homologous variants.

The receptor's source is a male donor with ankylosing spondylitis. The sample was blood, either unsorted or a sorted T cell fraction (not recorded which). V and J are TRBV6-5 and TRBJ1-4, with TRBD1 identical over 8 bases. The chain's CDR3 is CASSYGAGGLTNEKLFF. For the CDR3, the DNA is TGTGCCAGCAGTTACGGGGCAGGGGGCCTGACTAATGAAAAACTGTTTTTT.